Shown below are 24 T cell receptor beta chains from a single sample sequenced in a study of cytomegalovirus exposure and HLA in healthy donors. 60 Vbeta and 13 Jbeta primers were used in PCR. Clones were read by immunoSEQ multiplex PCR, and TCRdb kept only the in-frame ones, dropping some. The repertoire includes about 130,000 clones, 80% of them detected once, and 2% to 2.5% sits in the top ten. The sequencing sample was made of PBMCs. Receptor source: a man between 25 and 39 years old in good health and CMV-seronegative.

This chain connects TRBV5-6 to TRBJ1-2; 7 bases are shared with TRBD1. The germline V gene has CDR1 SGHDT and CDR2 YYEEEE. The CDR3 is 15 amino acids. The ends lost 2 bases at V and 3 bases at J; junction bases unmatched: 7. CDR3 amino acids: CASSFRDRQYYGYTF. CDR3 sequence (DNA): TGTGCCAGCAGCTTCCGGGACAGACAATACTATGGCTACACCTTC.

This sequence joins TRBV28 and TRBJ2-5; TRBD2 might be the D (6 bases). Trimming took off 8 bases at V and 5 bases at J, with 24 bases between the two ends. Germline V gene lookup returns CDR1 MDHEN and CDR2 SYDVKM. This CDR3 region has 16 residues. CDR3 DNA: TGTGCCAGCGCCCTCCTGGGGGGAAGCTCTCTGGAGACCCAGTACTTC. Amino acids: CASALLGGSSLETQYF.

This chain joins TRBV7-8 and TRBJ2-4; TRBD1 might be the D (5 bases). CDR1 and CDR2 (germline): SGHVS, FQNEAQ. The CDR3 has 15 amino acids. Deletions cut 1 base from V and 7 bases from J, with 14 bases between. The CDR3 DNA sequence: TGTGCCAGCAGCTTAGATGCCTGGGGCGAGAACATTCAGTACTTC. The encoded protein is CASSLDAWGENIQYF.

In its sample, this clone was seen a few times. The chain uses TRBV27 and TRBJ1-1, with TRBD1 matching over 7 bases. Germline V lookup: CDR1 MNHEY, CDR2 SMNVEV (reference sequence). After removal of 2 bases from V and 7 bases from J, the junction contained 4 bases not matched to a gene. The length of the CDR3 is 13 residues. CDR3 coding DNA: TGTGCCAGCAGTTTAAGCAGGGGGAGTGAAGCTTTCTTT. Its protein product is CASSLSRGSEAFF.

V is TRBV6-1 and J is TRBJ1-1, with D unclear. The length of the CDR3 is 14 residues. The V and J ends lost 2 bases and 0 bases respectively, with 7 bases between them. Germline V CDR1 and CDR2: MNHNS, SASEGT. For the CDR3, the DNA is TGTGCCAGCAGTGAACCAGGCCTGAACACTGAAGCTTTCTTT. Its translation: CASSEPGLNTEAFF.

CDR3 loop: CATSGTSPYNEQFF. The CDR3 DNA is TGTGCCACCTCGGGGACTAGCCCCTACAATGAGCAGTTCTTC. This chain connects TRBV2 to TRBJ2-1; 9 bases are shared with TRBD2. This CDR3 spans 14 amino acids. Germline V gene sequence: CDR1 SNHLY, CDR2 FYNNEI. V gave up 10 bases and J gave up 2 bases; unmatched junction bases: 6.

This chain joins TRBV6-6 and TRBJ2-7, with D maybe TRBD2 (5 bases). The V and J ends lost 6 bases and 7 bases respectively, with 16 bases between them. CDR1 and CDR2 from the germline V gene are MNHNY and SVGAGI (reference sequence). The CDR3 runs to 13 residues. CDR3 in amino acids: CASRKDSPGEQYF. CDR3 coding DNA: TGTGCCAGCAGAAAAGACTCTCCGGGGGAGCAGTACTTC.

CDR3 sequence (DNA): TGTGCCAGCAGCCTCTTCCAGGGCTACACCTTC. Translated, it gives CASSLFQGYTF. The rearrangement links TRBV28 to TRBJ1-2, with no clear D. Trimming took 6 bases from V and 8 from J, leaving 10 bases between them. Germline V gives CDR1 MDHEN, CDR2 SYDVKM. This CDR3 has 11 residues.

There are a few counts of this clone. The rearrangement links TRBV6-5 to TRBJ1-1, with 10 bases aligning to TRBD1. This CDR3 region has 14 residues. Germline-derived CDR1 and CDR2 are MNHEY and SVGAGI. J was trimmed by 1 base and V by 4 bases; bases with no gene match: 0. CDR3 loop: CASSWDRGNTEAFF. DNA for the CDR3: TGTGCCAGCAGTTGGGACAGGGGGAACACTGAAGCTTTCTTT.

The rearrangement uses TRBV30 and TRBJ2-7; D might be TRBD1 (6 bases). The germline V and J ends were trimmed by 0 bases and 6 bases, with 12 bases remaining between them. Germline CDR1 is GTSNPN and CDR2 is SVGIG (reference sequence). The length of the CDR3 is 13 residues. The chain's CDR3 is CAWSVRLGGEQYF. CDR3 sequence (DNA): TGTGCCTGGAGTGTAAGGTTAGGGGGCGAGCAGTACTTC. Looking up the rest from reference TRBV30 and TRBJ2-7 gives the full variable domain: SQTIHQWPATLVQPVGSPLSLECTVEGTSNPNLYWYRQAAGRGLQLLFYSVGIGQISSEVPQNLSASRPQDRQFILSSKKLLLSDSGFYLCAWSVRLGGEQYFGPGTRLTVT.

This clone is a singleton in its sample. The genes are TRBV28 and TRBJ2-5; 8 bases are a match to TRBD1. Germline assignment: CDR1 MDHEN and CDR2 SYDVKM. Trimming cost V 6 bases and J 3 bases; bases outside gene matches: 9. This CDR3 is 15 amino acids long. The CDR3 here is CASRSRTGNEETQYF. The CDR3 nucleotides read TGTGCCAGCAGGTCCCGGACAGGGAACGAAGAGACCCAGTACTTC.

The rearrangement links TRBV2 to TRBJ2-3; 11 nucleotides match TRBD2. The CDR3 is 16 residues long. The germline V gene has CDR1 SNHLY and CDR2 FYNNEI. V gave up 7 bases and J gave up 3 bases; unmatched junction bases: 9. The CDR3 DNA is TGTGCCAGCAAGTCGTCGACTAGCGGGGTTACAGATACGCAGTATTTT. Translated, it gives CASKSSTSGVTDTQYF.

CDR3 DNA sequence: TGCGCCAGCAGCGGGGGTGGGAACACTGAAGCTTTCTTT. Protein product: CASSGGGNTEAFF. The V gene is TRBV10-1, the J gene TRBJ1-1; possible D gene TRBD1, 5 bases. Germline loops: CDR1 WNHNN, CDR2 SYGVQD (reference sequence). This CDR3 region has 13 residues. Trimming took off 6 bases at V and 1 base at J, with 9 bases between the two ends.

The gene calls are TRBV5-4 and TRBJ2-5; 9 bases align to TRBD1. V lost 4 bases and J lost 5; bases outside the gene matches: 6. From germline, CDR1 is SGHNT and CDR2 YYREEE (reference sequence). CDR3 size: 14 residues. The chain's CDR3 is CASSQQGAGETQYF. In DNA, the CDR3 is TGTGCCAGCAGCCAACAGGGGGCGGGGGAGACCCAGTACTTC.

The DNA of the CDR3 is TGTGCCAGCAGGACAGGGGCCCGAGTGGGGACTGAAGCTTTCTTT. Amino acid sequence: CASRTGARVGTEAFF. This chain uses TRBV5-5 with TRBJ1-1, with 8 bases fitting TRBD1. V lost 5 bases, J lost 5 bases, and 11 bases stayed unmatched. The CDR3 sequence is 15 residues long. From germline, CDR1 is SGHKS and CDR2 YYEKEE (reference sequence).

The V call is TRBV11-2, the J call TRBJ2-7, with TRBD2 identical over 7 bases. J lost 1 base, V lost 8 bases, and 8 bases had no gene match. The CDR3 runs to 14 residues. Germline assignment: CDR1 SGHAT and CDR2 FQNNGV. Written as DNA, the CDR3 is TGTGCCAGCCGGGAGGAGGGCGGTTCCTACGAGCAGTACTTC. Amino acids: CASREEGGSYEQYF.

This chain connects TRBV5-4 to TRBJ1-6; no clear D. The CDR3 has 14 residues. The germline V gene encodes CDR1 SGHNT and CDR2 YYREEE (reference sequence). V gave up 7 bases and J gave up 4 bases, with 12 bases separating them. The CDR3 here is CASGWGEYNSPLHF. CDR3 nucleotides: TGTGCCAGCGGATGGGGAGAATATAATTCACCCCTCCACTTT.

In its sample, this clone was seen many times. Distinct nucleotide sequences in the sample also encode this CDR3. The CDR3 nucleotides are TGTGCCAGCTCACCCGGGACATATGGCTACACCTTC. Encoded protein: CASSPGTYGYTF. V is TRBV18 and J is TRBJ1-2; a possible D gene is TRBD1 (6 bases). Looked up from germline, CDR1 is KGHSH and CDR2 is LQKENI. The CDR3 runs 12 residues. The V end was cut by 3 bases, the J end by 5 bases, with 7 bases between.

The chain recombines TRBV18 with TRBJ1-5; 8 nucleotides agree with TRBD1. V was pared by 6 bases and J by 6 bases, with 7 bases of the junction left unmatched. Germline loops: CDR1 KGHSH, CDR2 LQKENI. The CDR3 extends over 14 amino acids. The CDR3, as DNA: TGTGCCAGCTCGCCCGACAGGGGAAGTCAGCCCCAGCATTTT. This codes for CASSPDRGSQPQHF.

The rearrangement links TRBV28 to TRBJ1-2; D might be TRBD1 (5 bases). This CDR3 contains 12 residues. V was cut by 3 bases and J by 6 bases, with 8 bases left in between. Looked up from germline, CDR1 is MDHEN and CDR2 is SYDVKM. CDR3 protein: CASSLVRDGYTF. CDR3 coding DNA: TGTGCCAGCAGTTTGGTCAGGGATGGCTACACCTTC.

Only a few counts were recorded for this clone. The chain uses TRBV6-1 and TRBJ1-2; 9 bases are a match to TRBD1. The germline V gene encodes CDR1 MNHNS and CDR2 SASEGT. This CDR3 comprises 16 residues. Germline trimming cut 2 bases from V and 4 bases from J; bases unmatched to any gene: 8. CDR3 nucleotides: TGTGCCAGCAGTGAACCCGGGACAGGGTGGGCCTATGGCTACACCTTC. Its translation is CASSEPGTGWAYGYTF.

This clone has a single count. The chain links TRBV7-6 to TRBJ2-2; weak D call: TRBD1 (6 bases). Trimming cost V 8 bases and J 7 bases, with 26 bases left between them. The V gene's germline CDR1 is SGHVS and CDR2 FNYEAQ. The CDR3 consists of 17 residues. The CDR3 spells CASRGTGTPSFGGELFF. DNA of the CDR3: TGTGCCAGCCGGGGAACAGGGACACCCTCTTTTGGCGGGGAGCTGTTTTTT.

The J gene is TRBJ2-1, the V gene TRBV7-2; 9 nucleotides match TRBD2. The germline CDR1 and CDR2 sequences are SGHTA and FQGNSA. The length of the CDR3 is 15 residues. V was pared by 1 base and J by 4 bases, with 2 bases of the junction left unmatched. DNA of the CDR3: TGTGCCAGCAGCTTAGGGCTAGCGGGGTACAATGAGCAGTTCTTC. Translated, it gives CASSLGLAGYNEQFF.

Only one count was recorded for this clone. The chain carries TRBV6-1 and TRBJ1-3, with 9 bases fitting TRBD1. CDR3 length equals 15 residues. The V gene end was trimmed by 2 bases and the J gene end by 3 bases; junction bases not matched to a gene: 2. Germline V gene data show CDR1 as MNHNS and CDR2 as SASEGT. The CDR3 is CASSETGGFGNTIYF. As DNA, the CDR3 is TGTGCCAGCAGTGAAACAGGGGGCTTTGGAAACACCATATATTTT.